Following are 8 T cell receptor beta chains from one sample sequenced in a study of preoperative IRX-2 immunotherapy in early breast cancer. Treatment of the sample: preoperative locoregional IRX-2 cytokine immunotherapy. Profiled with immunoSEQ multiplex PCR; TCRdb holds only in-frame clones, not every one. The table has approximately 27,000 clones, roughly four fifths seen once; the top ten hold 1% to 1.5%. The sample in question was lymph node tissue, obtained after IRX-2 immunotherapy. The receptor source for this set is a human donor with breast cancer.

The chain is built from TRBV11-3 and TRBJ2-2; 10 bases are shared with TRBD1. CDR3 length equals 17 residues. After removal of 5 bases from V and 4 bases from J, the junction contained 10 bases not matched to a gene. Germline lookup yields CDR1 SGHNT and CDR2 YENEEA. The CDR3 reads CASSRRQGAKATGELFF. CDR3 DNA: TGTGCCAGCAGCAGGAGACAGGGGGCTAAAGCCACCGGGGAGCTGTTTTTT.

J is TRBJ1-4 and V is TRBV19; 8 bases map to TRBD1. The germline CDR1 and CDR2 sequences are LNHDA and SQIVND (reference sequence). Unmatched junction bases numbered 12, after V lost 5 bases and J lost 7 bases. This CDR3 is built from 16 residues. CDR3 in amino acids: CASSPGRGTGGEKLFF. DNA for the CDR3: TGTGCCAGTAGTCCCGGGCGTGGGACAGGCGGTGAAAAACTGTTTTTT. Based on the CDR3 plus reference TRBV19 and TRBJ1-4, the full variable domain is DGGITQSPKYLFRKEGQNVTLSCEQNLNHDAMYWYRQDPGQGLRLIYYSQIVNDFQKGDIAEGYSVSREKKESFPLTVTSAQKNPTAFYLCASSPGRGTGGEKLFFGSGTQLSVL.

CDR3 bases: TGTGCCAGCTCACCGGCCCTGGGCGGGGAGCTGTTTTTT. Translating it yields CASSPALGGELFF. J is TRBJ2-2 and V is TRBV18; no reliable D call. CDR1 is KGHSH and CDR2 is LQKENI in the germline V gene. Trimming took off 3 bases at V and 7 bases at J, with 9 bases between the two ends. This CDR3 has 13 residues.

The chain links TRBV6-8 to TRBJ1-4, with 10 bases that match TRBD1. Losses at the gene ends were 6 bases for V and 5 bases for J; bases not matched to a gene: 3. This CDR3 is built from 14 residues. The V gene's germline CDR1 is MNHGY and CDR2 SAAAGT. CDR3 nucleotide sequence: TGTGCCAGCAGCAGACAGGGGGCGAATGAAAAACTGTTTTTT. Amino acids: CASSRQGANEKLFF.

The chain links TRBV19 to TRBJ2-1; TRBD1 aligns across 8 bases. Germline V gene lookup returns CDR1 LNHDA and CDR2 SQIVND (reference sequence). Unmatched junction bases numbered 4, after V lost 1 base and J lost 5 bases. The CDR3 extends over 15 amino acids. The CDR3 nucleotides are TGTGCCAGTAGTATAGTGGGACAGGTGAACAATGAGCAGTTCTTC. It yields the protein CASSIVGQVNNEQFF. The entire variable domain, with the rest obtained from reference TRBV19 and TRBJ2-1, is as follows: DGGITQSPKYLFRKEGQNVTLSCEQNLNHDAMYWYRQDPGQGLRLIYYSQIVNDFQKGDIAEGYSVSREKKESFPLTVTSAQKNPTAFYLCASSIVGQVNNEQFFGPGTRLTVL.

V usage is TRBV30 and J usage is TRBJ2-1; 11 bases agree with TRBD2. Germline V gene data show CDR1 as GTSNPN and CDR2 as SVGIG (reference sequence). With 3 bases clipped from V and 7 bases from J, the junction kept 5 bases outside the gene matches. CDR3 length: 14 amino acids. As DNA, the CDR3 is TGTGCCTGGAGACTAGCGGGGGCCATTAATGAGCAGTTCTTC. It is translated as CAWRLAGAINEQFF.

The CDR3 region is CASSYMGGGTEAFF. CDR3 nucleotides: TGTGCCAGCAGTTATATGGGGGGTGGCACTGAAGCTTTCTTT. The gene calls are TRBV6-8 and TRBJ1-1; D is perhaps TRBD1 (5 bases). Germline V gene data show CDR1 as MNHGY and CDR2 as SAAAGT. V was shortened by 3 bases and J by 4 bases, with 12 bases between the two germline ends. This CDR3 is 14 amino acids long.

This chain joins TRBV19 and TRBJ1-2, with TRBD1 as a possible D gene (6 bases). The V gene lost 7 bases and the J gene lost 2 bases, with 11 bases spanning the gap. Germline V lookup: CDR1 LNHDA, CDR2 SQIVND (reference sequence). This CDR3 has 13 amino acids. CDR3 residues: CASTITGNYGYTF. In DNA form, the CDR3 reads TGTGCCAGTACGATCACAGGGAACTATGGCTACACCTTC.